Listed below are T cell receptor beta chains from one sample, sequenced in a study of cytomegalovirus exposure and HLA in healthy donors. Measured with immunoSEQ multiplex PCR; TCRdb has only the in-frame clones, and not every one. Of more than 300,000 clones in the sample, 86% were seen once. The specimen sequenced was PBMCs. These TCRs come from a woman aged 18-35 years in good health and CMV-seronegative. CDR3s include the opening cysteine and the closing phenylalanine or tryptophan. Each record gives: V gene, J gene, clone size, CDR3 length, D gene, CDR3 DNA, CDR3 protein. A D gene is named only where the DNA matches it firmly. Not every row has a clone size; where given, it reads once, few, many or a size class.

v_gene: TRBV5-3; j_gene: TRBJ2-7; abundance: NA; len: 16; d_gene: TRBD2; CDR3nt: TGTGCCAGAAGCCCTACCCTAGCGGGAGGCACCTACGAGCAGTACTTC; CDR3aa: CARSPTLAGGTYEQYF
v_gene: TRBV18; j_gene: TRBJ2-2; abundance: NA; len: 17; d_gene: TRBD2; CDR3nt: TGTGCCAGCTCACCACTAGCGGGAGGCCAGGGGACCGGGGAGCTGTTTTTT; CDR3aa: CASSPLAGGQGTGELFF
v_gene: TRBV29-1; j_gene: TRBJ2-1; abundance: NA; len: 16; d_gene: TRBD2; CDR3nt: TGCAGCGTTGAAGGGAGCGGGGGGGTCTCCTACAATGAGCAGTTCTTC; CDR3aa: CSVEGSGGVSYNEQFF
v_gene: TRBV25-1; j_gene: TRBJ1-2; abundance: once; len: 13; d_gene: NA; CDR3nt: TGTGCCAGCAGTGAAGCGGGGGACTATGGCTACACCTTC; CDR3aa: CASSEAGDYGYTF
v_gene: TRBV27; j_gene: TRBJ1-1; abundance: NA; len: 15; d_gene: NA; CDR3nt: TGTGCCAGCCTTGACCGCGACAGGCAGGGCACTGAAGCTTTCTTT; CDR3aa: CASLDRDRQGTEAFF
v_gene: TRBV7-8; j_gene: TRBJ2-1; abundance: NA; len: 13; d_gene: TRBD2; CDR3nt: TGTGCCAGCAGCTCAGGACTAGGGAATGAGCAGTTCTTC; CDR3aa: CASSSGLGNEQFF
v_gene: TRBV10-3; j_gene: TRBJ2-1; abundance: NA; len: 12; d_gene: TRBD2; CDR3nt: TGTGCCATCCTCGGGACTAACAATGAGCAGTTCTTC; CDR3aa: CAILGTNNEQFF
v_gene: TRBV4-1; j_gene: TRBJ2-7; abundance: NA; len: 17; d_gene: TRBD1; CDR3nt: TGCGCCAGCAGCCAATTCATGGCGGGACAGGCGGCCTACGAGCAGTACTTC; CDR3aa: CASSQFMAGQAAYEQYF
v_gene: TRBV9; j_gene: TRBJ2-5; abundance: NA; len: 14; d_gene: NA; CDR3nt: TGTGCCAGCAGCGCACAGGGCCGATGGGAGACCCAGTACTTC; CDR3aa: CASSAQGRWETQYF
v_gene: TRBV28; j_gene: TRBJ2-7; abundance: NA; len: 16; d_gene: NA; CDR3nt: TGTGCCAGCAGTTTAAGTGTGGGCGGGGCCGACTACGAGCAGTACTTC; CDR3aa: CASSLSVGGADYEQYF